These 26 T cell receptor beta chains originate from one sample sequenced in a study of blood T cells in healthy people across ages. Primers used in a second PCR of about 7 to 11 cycles were a sample-barcoded 5' primer and a J-beta primer mix. TCRdb itself ran the 5' RACE reads through MiXCR, one entry per CDR3 protein. The sample shows hundreds of thousands of distinct CDR3 sequences, roughly 50% of them seen only once. Sequenced sample: blood. These receptors were collected from a man older than 75 in good health.

There are many counts of this clonotype. The chain has TRBV29-1 and TRBJ2-4; either TRBD1 or TRBD2 may fit D (6 bases each). V was trimmed by 1 base and J by 13 bases, leaving 11 bases between them. Germline CDR1 is SQVTM and CDR2 is ANQGSEA. CDR3 length: 11 amino acids. DNA for the CDR3: TGCAGCGTTGAAGGGGGGGCAAAGCAGTACTTC. Encoded protein: CSVEGGAKQYF.

Regarding this clonotype: A junction boundary mismatches the germline segment, possibly from a read error. This sequence joins TRBV7-6 and TRBJ1-5, with D unclear. The CDR3 length is 14 residues. From germline, CDR1 is SGHVS and CDR2 FNYEAQ. The CDR3 DNA sequence: TGTGTCAGCAGCTTAGTAATTGGCAATCAGCCCCAGCATTTT. It is translated as CVSSLVIGNQPQHF.

The table lists this clonotype with a few counts. The chain recombines TRBV6-5 with TRBJ2-7; D is undetermined. V gave up 0 bases and J gave up 1 base, with 7 bases separating them. Germline V gene data show CDR1 as MNHEY and CDR2 as SVGAGI. The CDR3 spans 14 residues. The CDR3 is CASSYSIPSYEQYF. The CDR3, as DNA: TGTGCCAGCAGTTACTCGATACCATCCTACGAGCAGTACTTC.

A few counts support this clonotype. The V and J genes are TRBV7-2 and TRBJ2-3; D may be TRBD1 or TRBD2 (7 bases each). Germline assignment: CDR1 SGHTA and CDR2 FQGNSA. This CDR3 comprises 14 residues. V lost 5 bases and J 6 bases, leaving 15 bases between the germline ends. CDR3 DNA: TGTGCCAGCAGCGGGAGGGACAGCATGGATACGCAGTATTTT. It specifies CASSGRDSMDTQYF. Using reference TRBV7-2 and TRBJ2-3 for the parts outside the CDR3, the full variable domain is GAGVSQSPSNKVTEKGKDVELRCDPISGHTALYWYRQSLGQGLEFLIYFQGNSAPDKSGLPSDRFSAERTGGSVSTLTIQRTQQEDSAVYLCASSGRDSMDTQYFGPGTRLTVL.

The rearrangement links TRBV7-2 to TRBJ2-5; 7 bases align to TRBD2. The V gene's germline CDR1 is SGHTA and CDR2 FQGNSA. Trimming took 4 bases from V and 2 from J; bases not matched to a gene: 7. The CDR3 extends over 15 amino acids. For the CDR3, the DNA is TGTGCCAGCAGCTCCGCTGGGACTACTCAAGAGACCCAGTACTTC. Translated, it gives CASSSAGTTQETQYF.

Written as DNA, the CDR3 is TGTGCCAGCAGCCGAGCAACCGGGAGAACCTATGGCTACACCTTC. It codes for CASSRATGRTYGYTF. This chain uses TRBV12-3 or TRBV12-4 with TRBJ1-2; D not resolved. The CDR3 extends over 15 amino acids. V was trimmed by 6 bases and J by 4 bases, leaving 18 bases between them.

The chain links TRBV10-3 to TRBJ2-7; D uncertain. The CDR3 runs to 12 residues. Trimming took off 7 bases at V and 3 bases at J, with 10 bases between the two ends. The germline gives CDR1 ENHRY, CDR2 SYGVKD. The CDR3 is CAIKAHLYEQYF. In DNA, the CDR3 is TGTGCCATCAAGGCCCACCTCTACGAGCAGTACTTC.

V and J are TRBV20-1 and TRBJ2-4; 9 nucleotides match TRBD2. Germline V gene lookup returns CDR1 DFQATT and CDR2 SNEGSKA (reference sequence). The V and J ends lost 3 bases and 0 bases, in that order; junction bases with no gene match: 6. The CDR3 runs 16 residues. CDR3 sequence: CSASASGVLAKNIQYF. The CDR3 bases are TGCAGTGCTAGTGCTAGCGGGGTCCTAGCCAAAAACATTCAGTACTTC.

There are a few counts of this clonotype. The CDR3 region is CASRRTSGSSTDTQYF. The DNA for the CDR3 is TGTGCCAGCAGAAGGACTAGCGGGAGTAGCACAGATACGCAGTATTTT. This chain joins TRBV7-9 and TRBJ2-3, with 13 bases identical to TRBD2. J was trimmed by 0 bases and V by 6 bases; bases with no gene match: 3. The germline V gene encodes CDR1 SEHNR and CDR2 FQNEAQ (reference sequence). The CDR3 sequence is 16 residues long.

This chain joins TRBV15 and TRBJ2-5; D unclear. The germline V gene has CDR1 LNHNV and CDR2 YYDKDF (reference sequence). V was shortened by 0 bases and J by 11 bases, with 13 bases between the two germline ends. The CDR3 is made up of 13 amino acids. In DNA form, the CDR3 reads TGTGCCACCAGCAGAGAGATTTACAATGAGCAGTACTTC. Translated, it gives CATSREIYNEQYF.

The chain uses TRBV20-1 and TRBJ2-1; 12 positions agree with TRBD2. CDR3 length equals 16 residues. Unmatched junction bases numbered 7, after V lost 0 bases and J lost 7 bases. Looked up from germline, CDR1 is DFQATT and CDR2 is SNEGSKA (reference sequence). The CDR3 is CSARDPRLAGGNEQFF. CDR3 bases: TGCAGTGCTAGAGATCCCAGGCTAGCGGGAGGGAATGAGCAGTTCTTC.

V and J are TRBV20-1 and TRBJ1-1; unclear D gene. V lost 3 bases to trimming and J lost 3 bases, with 2 bases between them. The CDR3 length is 10 residues. CDR1 and CDR2 from the germline V gene are DFQATT and SNEGSKA (reference sequence). This CDR3 is CSARDTEAFF. The CDR3 bases are TGCAGTGCTAGGGACACTGAAGCTTTCTTT.

This clonotype occurred a few times. The CDR3 DNA reads TGTGCCAGCATCCAGGGGCTGGCCTACAATGAGCAGTTCTTC. This encodes CASIQGLAYNEQFF. This chain uses TRBV12-3 or TRBV12-4 with TRBJ2-1, with D tentatively TRBD1 (6 bases). V lost 7 bases and J lost 2, with 12 bases in between. The CDR3 covers 14 residues.

The rearrangement links TRBV20-1 to TRBJ2-7; 11 nucleotides line up with TRBD1. The DNA matches TRBJ2-5 better at its end, which makes the J call doubtful. Germline V gene lookup returns CDR1 DFQATT and CDR2 SNEGSKA (reference sequence). This CDR3 has 16 residues. This chain's CDR3 is CSAPLAWTGGEETQYF. Written as DNA, the CDR3 is TGCAGTGCCCCTTTAGCCTGGACAGGGGGCGAAGAGACCCAGTACTTC.

This chain links TRBV3-1 with TRBJ1-5; 8 bases match TRBD1. With V trimmed by 4 bases and J by 4 bases, 6 bases remained unmatched. The germline V gene encodes CDR1 LGHDT and CDR2 YNNKEL (reference sequence). The CDR3 is made up of 15 amino acids. The CDR3 DNA is TGTGCCAGCAGCCCCCACGGGACAGGTAATCAGCCCCAGCATTTT. Residues: CASSPHGTGNQPQHF.

In its sample, this clonotype was seen many times. The rearrangement joins TRBV3-1 to TRBJ1-1; D is unclear. The CDR3 is made up of 12 amino acids. V was clipped by 1 base and J by 5 bases, with 5 bases between them. The V gene's germline CDR1 is LGHDT and CDR2 YNNKEL (reference sequence). CDR3 in DNA: TGTGCCAGCAGCCAAGGGGAAACTGAAGCTTTCTTT. Translated, it gives CASSQGETEAFF.

V and J are TRBV28 and TRBJ2-7; perhaps TRBD1 as D (6 bases). The V end lost 8 bases, the J end lost 4 bases, and 30 bases lay between the germline ends. Germline V gives CDR1 MDHEN, CDR2 SYDVKM. The CDR3 sequence is 18 residues long. The DNA of the CDR3 is TGTGCCAGCCTTTCCCTAACCCGCAGAAGAGACAGGCCATACGAGCAGTACTTC. It translates to CASLSLTRRRDRPYEQYF.

This clonotype appeared once. V gene TRBV11-1 combines with J gene TRBJ2-1; TRBD1 is a possible D gene (6 bases). CDR3 length: 15 residues. Between the trimmed V and J ends, which lost 4 bases and 0 bases, there was a span of 10 bases. CDR1 and CDR2 from the germline V gene are SGHAT and FQDESV (reference sequence). The chain's CDR3 is CASSSDRPSYNEQFF. CDR3 sequence (DNA): TGTGCCAGCAGCTCTGACAGGCCCTCCTACAATGAGCAGTTCTTC.

This clonotype was recorded many times. J is TRBJ2-3 and V is TRBV9, with 10 bases aligning to TRBD2. With V trimmed by 3 bases and J by 4 bases, 5 bases remained unmatched. Germline CDR1 and CDR2: SGDLS and YYNGEE. This CDR3 contains 15 residues. CDR3 in amino acids: CASSASGRGADTQYF. In nucleotides, the CDR3 is TGTGCCAGCAGCGCAAGCGGGAGGGGAGCAGATACGCAGTATTTT. Combining the CDR3 with reference TRBV9 and TRBJ2-3 gives the whole variable domain DSGVTQTPKHLITATGQRVTLRCSPRSGDLSVYWYQQSLDQGLQFLIQYYNGEERAKGNILERFSAQQFPDLHSELNLSSLELGDSALYFCASSASGRGADTQYFGPGTRLTVL.

The chain uses TRBV2 and TRBJ2-5; D may be TRBD1 or TRBD2 (6 bases each). V was shortened by 8 bases and J by 5 bases, with 21 bases between the two germline ends. CDR3 size: 15 residues. From germline, CDR1 is SNHLY and CDR2 FYNNEI. The CDR3: CASPTLTGARETQYF. The CDR3 DNA is TGTGCCAGCCCCACCCTAACGGGGGCCAGGGAGACCCAGTACTTC.

This chain links TRBV27 with TRBJ2-5; tentatively, D is TRBD2 (5 bases). CDR3 length: 16 residues. Germline V lookup: CDR1 MNHEY, CDR2 SMNVEV (reference sequence). Trimming removed 5 bases at V and 4 bases at J, with 20 bases between. The CDR3 region has the DNA TGTGCCAGCAGTCGAGCACGGGGATTAGTGGGAGAGACCCAGTACTTC. Amino acids: CASSRARGLVGETQYF.

Points on this clonotype: This may be a read error, as it is one base from a much larger clone. The rearrangement uses TRBV20-1 and TRBJ2-7; TRBD2 aligns across 7 bases. Germline CDR1 and CDR2: DFQATT and SNEGSKA (reference sequence). Losses at the gene ends were 0 bases for V and 0 bases for J; bases not matched to a gene: 14. This CDR3 has 18 residues. CDR3 sequence reads: CSARDRRGVGGPSYEQYF. CDR3 nucleotide sequence: TGCAGTGCTAGAGATCGACGGGGGGTGGGAGGACCCTCCTACGAGCAGTACTTC.

The rearrangement links TRBV11-1 to TRBJ2-5, with 9 bases that match TRBD1. Per the germline V gene, CDR1 is SGHAT and CDR2 is FQDESV (reference sequence). The CDR3 sequence is 16 residues long. The V segment lost 8 bases and the J segment 5 bases; nucleotides outside the gene matches: 15. CDR3 protein: CASELNPGTGKETQYF. The CDR3 DNA is TGTGCCAGCGAGTTAAATCCCGGGACAGGGAAGGAGACCCAGTACTTC.

The genes are TRBV20-1 and TRBJ2-7, with 9 bases lining up with TRBD2. This CDR3 comprises 15 residues. In germline, CDR1 is DFQATT, CDR2 SNEGSKA (reference sequence). The V and J ends lost 3 bases and 5 bases, in that order; junction bases with no gene match: 11. The DNA of the CDR3 is TGCAGTGCTAGTAAGCGGGAGGCTGCAATCCACGAGCAGTACTTC. Translation: CSASKREAAIHEQYF.

The J gene is TRBJ2-7, the V gene TRBV20-1; TRBD2 might be the D (5 bases). CDR3 length: 13 amino acids. Germline V CDR1 and CDR2: DFQATT, SNEGSKA (reference sequence). Trimming took off 4 bases at V and 7 bases at J, with 17 bases between the two ends. For the CDR3, the DNA is TGCAGTGCTAAGAGAGGGCTAACGGGGGAGCAGTACTTC. Translated: CSAKRGLTGEQYF.

This clonotype was seen a few times. The rearrangement joins TRBV27 to TRBJ2-1, with 14 bases lining up with TRBD2. V lost 5 bases, J lost 7 bases, and 4 bases stayed unmatched. Germline CDR1 MNHEY, CDR2 SMNVEV (reference sequence). The CDR3 runs to 15 residues. The CDR3 coding sequence is TGTGCCAGCAGTAAGACTAGCGGGAGGGTAAATGAGCAGTTCTTC. This encodes CASSKTSGRVNEQFF.